This entry features one T cell receptor beta chain sequence. Its antigen is still unknown. The same CDR3 can be traced to other DNA sequences in this sample. The data belong to a study of Ad26.COV2.S vaccination and SARS-CoV-2 variants. In the study overall: Intramuscularly, Ad26.COV2.S was given either once or twice, 56 days apart. General observations from the study: Those who received vaccine or placebo ended up with similar non-spike TCR breadth. Total T cell responses, in the TCR breadth and depth analyses, may have been underestimated.

Germline loops: CDR1 MNHEY, CDR2 SVGAGI. The CDR3 has 14 amino acids. The ends lost 3 bases at V and 5 bases at J; junction bases unmatched: 3. Documented treatment: around 19 received Ad26.COV2.S at low or high dose, single or two shots; 5 received placebo; per-sample allocation not given. Day 63 after the first vaccine or placebo injection was the time point for sampling. Built on an Ad26 vector, the vaccine expressed Wuhan-strain SARS-CoV-2 spike. This table comes from immunoSEQ multiplex PCR, and its TCRdb copy is limited to in-frame clones, with some not included. The data contain more than 300,000 clones, around 89% of them seen just once; the ten biggest clones take up approximately 5%.

This receptor was obtained from a person aged 18-60 years who received the Ad26.COV2.S COVID-19 vaccine or a placebo. This sample comprised peripheral blood, obtained in a trial of Ad26.COV2.S vaccine versus placebo. The chain is built from TRBV6-5 and TRBJ2-2, with 7 bases matching TRBD2. The CDR3 here is CASSYGGRTGELFF. CDR3 nucleotide sequence: TGTGCCAGCAGTTATGGCGGGAGAACCGGGGAGCTGTTTTTT.